A selection of T cell receptor beta chains follows, all from one sample in a study of blood T cell repertoires in COVID-19. Produced via immunoSEQ multiplex PCR; TCRdb's table is partial and in-frame only. The sample has around 160,000 clones, about 90% seen once; the top ten hold under 7.5%. Sequencing input: peripheral blood. The receptors were sampled from a man at least 80 years old with acute or convalescent COVID-19. Each CDR3 is given with its conserved first and last residue. D genes are given only for firm matches. Some rows mark clone size as missing; the rest say once, few, many or name a class of expanded clone.

TRBV6-5	-	TRBJ2-5	TRBD2	TGTGCCAGCCTCGGGCTAGCGGGCACCCAAGAGACCCAGTACTTC	CASLGLAGTQETQYF
TRBV6-1	-	TRBJ1-4	-	TGTGCCAGCAGTGAATGGGCGGGGCTGTTGTCCACTAATGAAAAACTGTTTTTT	CASSEWAGLLSTNEKLFF
TRBV4-1	-	TRBJ2-3	-	TGCGCCAGCAGCCCACGTCGGGATACGCAGTATTTT	CASSPRRDTQYF
TRBV6-5	-	TRBJ1-3	-	TGTGCCAGCGCCACGCAGGGAATTCCTGGAAACACCATATATTTT	CASATQGIPGNTIYF
TRBV4-2	-	TRBJ1-5	TRBD1	TGTGCCAGCAGCCAACCTGGACAGGCACATCAGCCCCAGCATTTT	CASSQPGQAHQPQHF
TRBV7-9	-	TRBJ1-1	-	TGTGCCAGCGGCTCCCGGGGAGGGGATTACACTGAAGCTTTCTTT	CASGSRGGDYTEAFF
TRBV10-3	-	TRBJ1-5	-	TGTGCCACGGGGGGGGGTAGCAATCAGCCCCAGCATTTT	CATGGGSNQPQHF
TRBV7-8	-	TRBJ1-1	TRBD1	TGTGCCAGCAGCTTAGCGACAGGGACGAACACTGAAGCTTTCTTT	CASSLATGTNTEAFF
TRBV19	once	TRBJ2-5	TRBD2	TGTGCCAGTAGTAGGACTAGCCAGGGGACCCAGTACTTC	CASSRTSQGTQYF
TRBV7-9	-	TRBJ1-4	-	TGTGCCAGCAGCCAAGGGGTGGATGAAAAACTGTTTTTT	CASSQGVDEKLFF
TRBV24-1	-	TRBJ2-3	TRBD2	TGTGCCACCAGTGACCTTAGCGGGAGTGGTACAGATACGCAGTATTTT	CATSDLSGSGTDTQYF
TRBV6-1	few	TRBJ1-6	TRBD1	TGTGCCAGCAGCGAACCCCGGGACAGGGGGCTTGGTCGGAATTCACCCCTCCACTTT	CASSEPRDRGLGRNSPLHF
TRBV25-1	once	TRBJ1-6	-	TGTGCCAGCAGTGATTCGCCAGGGCCAGGACCCCTCCACTTT	CASSDSPGPGPLHF
TRBV6-5	-	TRBJ1-3	-	TGTGCCAGCCGGGAGGGGGACCCTGGAAACACCATATATTTT	CASREGDPGNTIYF
TRBV5-1	-	TRBJ1-4	-	TGCGCCAGCAGGGTTGAGGGACTCAGTAATGAAAAACTGTTTTTT	CASRVEGLSNEKLFF
TRBV5-1	few	TRBJ1-4	-	TGCGCCAGCAGCCCGGGGTATGGCGGGGCCAATGAAAAACTGTTTTTT	CASSPGYGGANEKLFF
TRBV7-9	-	TRBJ2-1	-	TGTGCCAGCAGCGATGGGGGGAGCTCCTACAATGAGCAGTTCTTC	CASSDGGSSYNEQFF
TRBV19	-	TRBJ1-6	TRBD1	TGTGCCAGTAGCCCCCGTGACAGGGGGTCCTATAATTCACCCCTCCACTTT	CASSPRDRGSYNSPLHF
TRBV10-3	-	TRBJ2-1	-	TGTGCCATCAGTGATGGGCGGGGCGAGGGGGCCAATGAGCAGTTCTTC	CAISDGRGEGANEQFF
TRBV6-6	-	TRBJ1-6	TRBD1	TGTGCCAGCAGTTACTCTGGACAGGGGGCTCATTCACCCCTCCACTTT	CASSYSGQGAHSPLHF
TRBV19	-	TRBJ1-5	TRBD1	TGTGCCAGTAGTGATCGGACAGGGCTTGGTGGCAATCAGCCCCAGCATTTT	CASSDRTGLGGNQPQHF
TRBV30	-	TRBJ2-7	-	TGTGCCTGGAGCGGGGGGCAACCCTACGAGCAGTACTTC	CAWSGGQPYEQYF
TRBV11-2	-	TRBJ2-7	TRBD2	TGTGCCAGCAGCTTAGATTCCGGGACTAGCAGTACCTACGAGCAGTACTTC	CASSLDSGTSSTYEQYF
TRBV6-1	-	TRBJ1-5	-	TGTGCCAGCAGCCCCCAAGGGGGTCTGCAGCCCCAGCATTTT	CASSPQGGLQPQHF
TRBV19	-	TRBJ2-7	TRBD1	TGTGCCAGTAGTATAAGGACAGGGAGATCCCCATACCCCCTCTACGAGCAGTACTTC	CASSIRTGRSPYPLYEQYF
TRBV27	-	TRBJ1-2	-	TGTGCCAGCAGTTACCGGGGGGCGGATAACTATGGCTACACCTTC	CASSYRGADNYGYTF
TRBV27	-	TRBJ1-1	-	TGTGCCAGCAGTTCTTGGGGCGGGATCACTGAAGCTTTCTTT	CASSSWGGITEAFF
TRBV18	once	TRBJ2-5	-	TGTGCCAGCTCACCACACCAGGGGGAGACCCAGTACTTC	CASSPHQGETQYF
TRBV18	-	TRBJ2-6	-	TGTGCCAGCTCACCACGACAGGTAACCGGGGCCAACGTCCTGACTTTC	CASSPRQVTGANVLTF
TRBV3-1/TRBV3-2	-	TRBJ1-3	-	TGTGCCAGCAGCCCCTTTCGTATTTCGCGCTCTGGAAACACCATATATTTT	CASSPFRISRSGNTIYF
TRBV5-1	-	TRBJ1-1	-	TGCGCCAGCAGCTTGCTCCAGGGTAAAGATGAAGCTTTCTTT	CASSLLQGKDEAFF
TRBV19	-	TRBJ1-5	-	TGTGCCAGTAGTATAGATCTTGGGGGGGGTAGCAATCAGCCCCAGCATTTT	CASSIDLGGGSNQPQHF
TRBV28	once	TRBJ2-5	-	TGTGCCAGCAGGGACAGTATCAAAGAGACCCAGTACTTC	CASRDSIKETQYF
TRBV3-1/TRBV3-2	-	TRBJ2-1	TRBD2	TGTGCCAGCAGCCAAGGGGGACTAGCGGGAGCCACTGAGCAGTTCTTC	CASSQGGLAGATEQFF
TRBV5-3	-	TRBJ2-3	TRBD1	TGTGCCAGAAGCTCCAGCCCAGACAGGGAGTGGAAAGATACGCAGTATTTT	CARSSSPDREWKDTQYF
TRBV4-1	-	TRBJ1-5	-	TGCGCCAGCAGCCAAGATTCCGGGCCCCAGCATTTT	CASSQDSGPQHF
TRBV12-3/TRBV12-4	once	TRBJ2-3	-	TGTGCCAGCAGTTTTACTGAGGCAGATACGCAGTATTTT	CASSFTEADTQYF
TRBV4-2	once	TRBJ2-5	TRBD1	TGTGCCAGCAGCCAAGATGAGGCAGGGGGTCAAGAGACCCAGTACTTC	CASSQDEAGGQETQYF
TRBV2	-	TRBJ2-1	TRBD2	TGTGCCAGCAGTGTGCTAGCGGGGGCGGGGAATGAGCAGTTCTTC	CASSVLAGAGNEQFF
TRBV5-4	few	TRBJ2-5	TRBD1	TGTGCCAGCAGCTTGGATACAGGGGCGGAGACCCAGTACTTC	CASSLDTGAETQYF
TRBV6-5	few	TRBJ2-5	TRBD1	TGTGCCAGCAGTTACACTACAGGGGAAGAGACCCAGTACTTC	CASSYTTGEETQYF
TRBV28	-	TRBJ2-5	TRBD2	TGTGCCAGCACCCAGACTAGCGGGAGTTACGAGACCCAGTACTTC	CASTQTSGSYETQYF
TRBV5-4	-	TRBJ2-4	-	TGTGCCAGCAGCTTGGGCGAGACATTAGCCAAAAACATTCAGTACTTC	CASSLGETLAKNIQYF
TRBV7-9	few	TRBJ2-1	TRBD1	TGTGCCAGCAGCTGGGGAACGGGACAGGGTACCAATGAGCAGTTCTTC	CASSWGTGQGTNEQFF
TRBV6-5	-	TRBJ1-2	TRBD1	TGTGCCAGCAGTAGACAAACCGGGACAGCTGGCTACACCTTC	CASSRQTGTAGYTF
TRBV29-1	-	TRBJ2-3	TRBD1	TGCAGCGTTGAGGGGCGAACAGGGGGCGACTCGGATACGCAGTATTTT	CSVEGRTGGDSDTQYF
TRBV6-5	-	TRBJ1-5	-	TGTGCCAGAAGTTATAAGGGGGTTGGCAATCAGCCCCAGCATTTT	CARSYKGVGNQPQHF
TRBV30	-	TRBJ2-6	-	TGTGCCTGGGAAACAGGGGGGGCTGGGGCCAACGTCCTGACTTTC	CAWETGGAGANVLTF
TRBV28	-	TRBJ2-1	-	TGTGCCAGCAGTACCACGGGGTATGGCTCCTACAATGAGCAGTTCTTC	CASSTTGYGSYNEQFF
TRBV28	-	TRBJ2-7	TRBD1	TGTGCCAGCAGTTTATGGGGACAGAACTACGAGCAGTACTTC	CASSLWGQNYEQYF